This T cell receptor beta chain was found in a study of shared clonotypes between healthy human individuals. The overall study: Each donor's CD4 naive and CD4 memory cells filled three plates apiece, CD8 naive two, and CD8 memory one.

For this clone: The antigen is unknown.

TCRdb keeps only in-frame clones here, not all; method: immunoSEQ multiplex PCR. In the table there are about 700,000 clones, around 67% of which are singletons. Naive CD4+ cells were CD45RA-selected; the remaining cells were memory. Study-level findings and limits: Memory subsets had estimated richness that was generally smaller than that of naive subsets. Only blood was sampled; tissue repertoires likely differ.

The clonotype comes from a woman aged 25 to 39 in good health. The material sequenced was memory CD4+ T cells sorted from blood. Subset: CD45RA-negative fraction.

This CDR3 reads CASSFLAGGGYEQYF. The CDR3 DNA sequence: TGTGCCAGCAGTTTCCTAGCGGGAGGGGGGTACGAGCAGTACTTC. The rearrangement uses TRBV28 and TRBJ2-7, with 12 nucleotides matching TRBD2. The CDR3 runs 15 residues. Unmatched junction bases numbered 4, after V lost 3 bases and J lost 4 bases. Germline V gene lookup returns CDR1 MDHEN and CDR2 SYDVKM.